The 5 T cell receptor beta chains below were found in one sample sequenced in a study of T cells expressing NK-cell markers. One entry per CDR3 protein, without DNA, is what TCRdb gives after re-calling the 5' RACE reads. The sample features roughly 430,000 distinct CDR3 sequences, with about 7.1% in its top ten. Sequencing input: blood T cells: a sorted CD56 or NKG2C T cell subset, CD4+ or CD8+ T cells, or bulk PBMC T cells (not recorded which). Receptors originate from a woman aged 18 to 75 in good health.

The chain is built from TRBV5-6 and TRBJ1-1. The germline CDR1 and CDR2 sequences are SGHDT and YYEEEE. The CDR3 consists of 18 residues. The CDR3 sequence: CASSFEIYAGRLSTEAFF.

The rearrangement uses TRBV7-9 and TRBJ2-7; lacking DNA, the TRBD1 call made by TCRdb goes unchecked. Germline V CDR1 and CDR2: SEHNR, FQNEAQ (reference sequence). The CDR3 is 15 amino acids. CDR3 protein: CASSTWTQGMNEQYF.

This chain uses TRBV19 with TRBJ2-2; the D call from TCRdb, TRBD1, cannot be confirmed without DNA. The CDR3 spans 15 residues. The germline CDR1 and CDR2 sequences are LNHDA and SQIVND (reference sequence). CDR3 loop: CASSIQRGHTGELFF.

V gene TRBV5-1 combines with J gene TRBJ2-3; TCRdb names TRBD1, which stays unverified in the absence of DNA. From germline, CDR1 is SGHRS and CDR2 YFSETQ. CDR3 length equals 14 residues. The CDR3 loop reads CASSGGSWTDTQYF.

The CDR3 reads CSASLRDRAPPGATEKLFF. The V call is TRBV20-1, the J call TRBJ1-4; TCRdb proposes TRBD1, but this gene call is untestable without DNA. CDR1 DFQATT and CDR2 SNEGSKA come from the germline V gene (reference sequence). This CDR3 has 19 residues.